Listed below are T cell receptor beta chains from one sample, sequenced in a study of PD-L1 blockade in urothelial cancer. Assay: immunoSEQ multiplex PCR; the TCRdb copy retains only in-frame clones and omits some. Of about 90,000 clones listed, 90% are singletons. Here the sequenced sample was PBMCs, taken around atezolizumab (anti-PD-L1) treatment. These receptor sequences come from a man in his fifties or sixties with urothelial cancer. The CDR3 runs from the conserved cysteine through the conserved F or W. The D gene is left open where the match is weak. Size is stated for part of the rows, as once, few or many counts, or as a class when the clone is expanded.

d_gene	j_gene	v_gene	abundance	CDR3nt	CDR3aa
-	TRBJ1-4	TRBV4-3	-	TGCGCCAGCAGCCAAGAATATAGGGGCAACCCCGCCACCAGACTGTTTTTT	CASSQEYRGNPATRLFF
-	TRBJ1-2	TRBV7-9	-	TGTGCCAGCAGCCGGGCGGGGGAGTGGGTCTATGGCTACACCTTC	CASSRAGEWVYGYTF
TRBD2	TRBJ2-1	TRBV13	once	TGTGCCAGCAGCTTAGTGCTAGCGGGAGTGCATGAGCAGTTCTTC	CASSLVLAGVHEQFF
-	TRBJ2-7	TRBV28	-	TGTGCCAGCGGCAATACACTATACGGCAACTACGAGCAGTACTTC	CASGNTLYGNYEQYF
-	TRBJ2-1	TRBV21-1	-	TGTGCCAGCAGCAAAGAGGGAGAGGGGGCGAAGAGGTATAATGAGCAGTTCTTC	CASSKEGEGAKRYNEQFF
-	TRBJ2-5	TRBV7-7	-	TGTGCTAGCAGCCCGGGGGAGACCCAGTACTTC	CASSPGETQYF
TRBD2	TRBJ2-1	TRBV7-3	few	TGTGCCAGCAGCTCCTCGGGAGGTGCCGAGCAGTTCTTC	CASSSSGGAEQFF
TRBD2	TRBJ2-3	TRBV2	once	TGTGCCAGCAGCGATCGACTAGCCACAGATACGCAGTATTTT	CASSDRLATDTQYF
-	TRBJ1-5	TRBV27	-	TGTGCCAGCAGTTTATACGGAAGAGGGAGCAATCAGCCCCAGCATTTT	CASSLYGRGSNQPQHF
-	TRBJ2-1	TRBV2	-	TGTGCCAGCAGTGGTGACAGGACCTACAATGAGCAGTTCTTC	CASSGDRTYNEQFF